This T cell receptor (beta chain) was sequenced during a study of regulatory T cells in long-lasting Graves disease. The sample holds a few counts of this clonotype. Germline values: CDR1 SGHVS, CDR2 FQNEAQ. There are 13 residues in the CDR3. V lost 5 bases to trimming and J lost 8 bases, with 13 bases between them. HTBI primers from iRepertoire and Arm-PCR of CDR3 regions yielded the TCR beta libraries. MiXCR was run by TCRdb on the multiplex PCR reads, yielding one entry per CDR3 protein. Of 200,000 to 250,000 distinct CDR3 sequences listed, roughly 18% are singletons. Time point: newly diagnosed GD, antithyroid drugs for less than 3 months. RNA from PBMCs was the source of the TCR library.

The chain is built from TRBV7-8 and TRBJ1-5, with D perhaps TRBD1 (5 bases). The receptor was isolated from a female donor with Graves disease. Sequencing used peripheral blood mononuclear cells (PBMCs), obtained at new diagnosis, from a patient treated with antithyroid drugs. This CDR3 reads CASSVSGMEPQHF. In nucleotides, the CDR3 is TGTGCCAGCAGCGTTTCAGGGATGGAGCCCCAGCATTTT.